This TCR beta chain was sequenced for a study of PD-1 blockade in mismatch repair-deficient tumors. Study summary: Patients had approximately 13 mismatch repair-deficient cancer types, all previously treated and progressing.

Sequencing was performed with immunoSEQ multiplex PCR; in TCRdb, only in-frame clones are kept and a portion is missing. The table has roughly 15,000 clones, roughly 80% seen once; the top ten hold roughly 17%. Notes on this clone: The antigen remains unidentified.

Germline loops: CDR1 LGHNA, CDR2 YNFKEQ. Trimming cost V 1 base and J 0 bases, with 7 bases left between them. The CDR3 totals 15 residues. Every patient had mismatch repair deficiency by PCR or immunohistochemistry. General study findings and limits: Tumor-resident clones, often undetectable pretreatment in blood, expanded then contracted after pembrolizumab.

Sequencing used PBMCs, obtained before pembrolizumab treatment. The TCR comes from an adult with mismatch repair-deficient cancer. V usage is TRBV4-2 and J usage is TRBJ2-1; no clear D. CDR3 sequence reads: CASSQVPSSYNEQFF. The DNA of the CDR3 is TGTGCCAGCAGCCAAGTCCCAAGCTCCTACAATGAGCAGTTCTTC.